This T cell receptor (beta chain) was captured by sequencing in a study of T-cell reconstitution after alpha-beta-depleted transplantation in children (dated by TCRdb to 2016 to 2017). Notes on the research overall: Using TCR repertoire profiling, the study quantitatively followed how T-cell immune reconstitution unfolded in children after TCRalphabeta/CD19-depleted allogeneic hematopoietic cell transplantation. Broader findings and caveats from the paper: In some patients, high TCRbeta diversity at day 60 was attributed to recipient T cells and intrathymic progenitors that had survived conditioning. Over subsequent months, a decline in hyperexpanded clone frequencies was noted, and after one year, T-cell counts and TCRbeta diversity were mostly ascribed to newly produced T cells. The apparently early alphabetaT-cell count recovery about two months after transplant was reportedly dependent on only several hundred rapidly expanded clones derived from non-depleted graft cells.

Library preparation used PCR. The sequencing machine was an Illumina HiSeq 2500. Molecular barcoding was employed in the preparation of TCR libraries, with unique molecular identifiers being used to normalize TCRbeta repertoire quantification. The public reads were run again by TCRdb, first through fastp at Q25 and then through MiXCR, and only productive beta chains were kept. Identical CDR3 protein sequences are pooled into one entry, listed with their most common genes and DNA. The sample table contains hundreds of thousands of distinct CDR3 sequences; only one count was recorded for around 13% of them. About 2% of the sample goes to the ten largest clones. This clonotype was picked up many times. The antigen it recognizes is unknown. No much larger clonotype is one base removed from it; base qualities were not supplied. The treatment or condition label here, explained by the study, means: allogeneic hematopoietic cell transplantation with graft depleted of TCRalphabeta T cells and CD19 B cells. The transplant recipients were children given TCRalphabeta/CD19-depleted allogeneic hematopoietic cell grafts.

The junction shows trimming of 3 bases on V and 2 bases on J, plus 12 bases between the germline ends. Taken from the germline V gene, the CDR1 and CDR2 loops are SGDLS and YYNGEE. The CDR3 covers 14 residues, taking in both the cysteine and the phenylalanine. This entry keeps only the CDR3 DNA: 42 bases, framed from base 1. The input for sequencing was PBMCs, mostly from graft donor cells, taken 360 days after TCRalphabeta/CD19-depleted stem cell transplant. This sequence originates from a male patient between 5 and 17 years old who had a stem cell transplant for acute myeloid leukemia, so the T cells may come from the graft donor. The chain is encoded by TRBV9 joined to TRBJ2-7; the D segment could be TRBD2, given 6 matching bases. Here the CDR3 is given as CASSAGTPPYEQYF. DNA sequence: TGTGCCAGCAGCGCAGGGACTCCTCCCTACGAGCAGTACTTC. The reference TRBV9 and TRBJ2-7 proteins fill in what lies around the CDR3, so the full variable domain reads DSGVTQTPKHLITATGQRVTLRCSPRSGDLSVYWYQQSLDQGLQFLIQYYNGEERAKGNILERFSAQQFPDLHSELNLSSLELGDSALYFCASSAGTPPYEQYFGPGTRLTVT.